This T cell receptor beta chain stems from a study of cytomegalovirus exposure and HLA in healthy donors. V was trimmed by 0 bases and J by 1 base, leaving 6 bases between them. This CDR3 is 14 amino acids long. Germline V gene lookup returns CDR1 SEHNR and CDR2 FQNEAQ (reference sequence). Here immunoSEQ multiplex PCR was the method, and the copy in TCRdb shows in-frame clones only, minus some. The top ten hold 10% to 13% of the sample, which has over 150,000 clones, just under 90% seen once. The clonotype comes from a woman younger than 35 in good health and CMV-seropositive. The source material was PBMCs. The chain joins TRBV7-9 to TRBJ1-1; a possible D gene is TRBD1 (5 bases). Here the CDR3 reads CASSLAGGNTEAFF. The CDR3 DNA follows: TGTGCCAGCAGCTTAGCGGGGGGGAACACTGAAGCTTTCTTT.